One TCR beta chain is described in this entry. The V end was cut by 9 bases, the J end by 5 bases, with 20 bases between. Germline V gene data show CDR1 as MDHEN and CDR2 as SYDVKM. CDR3 size: 15 residues. Profiled with immunoSEQ multiplex PCR; TCRdb holds only in-frame clones, not every one. The top ten hold 11% of the sample, which has 80,000 to 90,000 clones, roughly 80% seen once. The sample is drawn from a study of blood T cell repertoires in COVID-19. This sequence originates from a man in his 70s with acute or convalescent COVID-19. The rearrangement joins TRBV28 to TRBJ2-1, with D tentatively TRBD2 (5 bases). Sequenced: peripheral blood. This chain's CDR3 is CASQGWSGPDNEQFF. For the CDR3, the DNA is TGTGCCAGTCAAGGGTGGAGCGGCCCCGACAATGAGCAGTTCTTC.